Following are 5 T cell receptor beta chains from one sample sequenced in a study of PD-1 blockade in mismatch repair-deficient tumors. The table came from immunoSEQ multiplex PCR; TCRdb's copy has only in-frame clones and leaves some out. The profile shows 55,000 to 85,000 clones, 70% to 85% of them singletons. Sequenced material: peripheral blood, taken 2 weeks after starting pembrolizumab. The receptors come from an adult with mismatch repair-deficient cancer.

The CDR3 sequence: CASSPGRIYEQYF. The CDR3 region has the DNA TGTGCCAGCAGTCCGGGACGGATCTACGAGCAGTACTTC. The chain recombines TRBV6-5 with TRBJ2-7; D possibly uses TRBD1 or TRBD2 (5 bases each). From germline, CDR1 is MNHEY and CDR2 SVGAGI. V was trimmed by 5 bases and J by 3 bases, leaving 11 bases between them. The CDR3 is 13 amino acids.

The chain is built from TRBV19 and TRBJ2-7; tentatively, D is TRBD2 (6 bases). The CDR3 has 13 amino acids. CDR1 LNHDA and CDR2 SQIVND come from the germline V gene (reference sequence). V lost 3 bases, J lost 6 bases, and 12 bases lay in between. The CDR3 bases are TGTGCCAGTAGTATCGGGGGATCGGGCGAGCAGTACTTC. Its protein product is CASSIGGSGEQYF.

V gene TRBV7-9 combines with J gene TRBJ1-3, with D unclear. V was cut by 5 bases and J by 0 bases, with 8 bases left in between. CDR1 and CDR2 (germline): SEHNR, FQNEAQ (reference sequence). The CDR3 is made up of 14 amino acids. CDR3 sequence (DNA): TGTGCCAGCAGCCTAATCTTCTCTGGAAACACCATATATTTT. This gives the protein CASSLIFSGNTIYF.

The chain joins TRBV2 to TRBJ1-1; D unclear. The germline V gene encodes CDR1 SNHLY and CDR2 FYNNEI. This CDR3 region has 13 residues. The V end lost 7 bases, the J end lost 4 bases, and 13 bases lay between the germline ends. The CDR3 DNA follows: TGTGCCAGCATCTGGGCTGGGAGCACTGAAGCTTTCTTT. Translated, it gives CASIWAGSTEAFF. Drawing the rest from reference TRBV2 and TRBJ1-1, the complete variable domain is EPEVTQTPSHQVTQMGQEVILRCVPISNHLYFYWYRQILGQKVEFLVSFYNNEISEKSEIFDDQFSVERPDGSNFTLKIRSTKLEDSAMYFCASIWAGSTEAFFGQGTRLTVV.

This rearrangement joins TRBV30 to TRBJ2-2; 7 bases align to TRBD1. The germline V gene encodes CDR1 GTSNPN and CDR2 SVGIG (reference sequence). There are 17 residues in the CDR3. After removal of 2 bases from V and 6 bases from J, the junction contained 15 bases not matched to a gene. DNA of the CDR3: TGTGCCTGGAGTAAGGGGGTGACAGGGATATTCGCCGGGGAGCTGTTTTTT. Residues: CAWSKGVTGIFAGELFF.